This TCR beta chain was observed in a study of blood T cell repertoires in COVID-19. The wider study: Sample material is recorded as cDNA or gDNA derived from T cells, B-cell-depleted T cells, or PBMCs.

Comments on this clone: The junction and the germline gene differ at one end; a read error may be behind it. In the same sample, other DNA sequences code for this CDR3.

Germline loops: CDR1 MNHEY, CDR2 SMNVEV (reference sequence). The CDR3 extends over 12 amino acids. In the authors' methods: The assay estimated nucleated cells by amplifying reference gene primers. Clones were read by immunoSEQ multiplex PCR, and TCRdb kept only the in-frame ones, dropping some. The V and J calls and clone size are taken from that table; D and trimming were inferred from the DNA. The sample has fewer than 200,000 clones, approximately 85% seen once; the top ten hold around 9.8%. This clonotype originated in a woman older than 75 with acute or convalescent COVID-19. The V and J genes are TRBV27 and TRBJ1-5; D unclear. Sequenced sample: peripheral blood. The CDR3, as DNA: TGTGCTAGCAGCCCTTTGAATCAGCCCCAGCATTTT. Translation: CASSPLNQPQHF.